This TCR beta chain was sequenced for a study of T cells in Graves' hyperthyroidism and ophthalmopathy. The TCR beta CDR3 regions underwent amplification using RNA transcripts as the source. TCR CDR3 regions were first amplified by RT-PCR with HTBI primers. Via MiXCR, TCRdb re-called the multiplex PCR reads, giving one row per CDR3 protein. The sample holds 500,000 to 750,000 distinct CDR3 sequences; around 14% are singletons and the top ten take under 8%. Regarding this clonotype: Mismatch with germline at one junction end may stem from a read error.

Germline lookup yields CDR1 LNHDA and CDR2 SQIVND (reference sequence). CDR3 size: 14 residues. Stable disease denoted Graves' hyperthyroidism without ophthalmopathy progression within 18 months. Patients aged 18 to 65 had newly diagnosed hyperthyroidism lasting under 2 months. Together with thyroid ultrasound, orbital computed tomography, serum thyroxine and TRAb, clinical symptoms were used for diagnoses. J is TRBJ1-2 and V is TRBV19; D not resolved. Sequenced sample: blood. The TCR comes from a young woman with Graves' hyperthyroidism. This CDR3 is CVSSMSAGDYGYTF. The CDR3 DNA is TGTGTCAGTAGTATGTCAGCCGGGGACTATGGCTACACCTTC.